Presented here are 20 T cell receptor beta chains from one specimen sequenced in a study of somatic mutations in cytotoxic T cells in rheumatoid arthritis. Clones were read by immunoSEQ multiplex PCR, and TCRdb kept only the in-frame ones, dropping some. The profile shows fewer than 40,000 clones, around 83% of them singletons. Specimen: CD8+ T cells sorted from blood. The receptors were sampled from an adult with rheumatoid arthritis.

The genes are TRBV4-3 and TRBJ1-2; D is possibly TRBD1 (6 bases). CDR3 length: 16 residues. CDR1 LGHNA and CDR2 YSLEER come from the germline V gene. V shed 1 base and J shed 1 base, with 13 bases lying between them. In DNA, the CDR3 is TGCGCCAGCAGCCAAGTACGGGACACCTATAACTATGGCTACACCTTC. This sequence encodes CASSQVRDTYNYGYTF.

V is TRBV27 and J is TRBJ2-7; D assignment may be TRBD1 or TRBD2 (5 bases each). V was cut by 7 bases and J by 9 bases, with 25 bases left in between. CDR3 size: 15 residues. Germline values: CDR1 MNHEY, CDR2 SMNVEV (reference sequence). The DNA for the CDR3 is TGTGCCAGCACCCCTTCCGGGACGCTTGCCTGGGTGCAGTACTTC. It translates to CASTPSGTLAWVQYF.

The chain carries TRBV11-2 and TRBJ1-2; D unresolved. Per germline, CDR1 SGHAT and CDR2 FQNNGV. The CDR3 is made up of 15 amino acids. The germline V and J ends were trimmed by 1 base and 8 bases, with 17 bases remaining between them. The chain's CDR3 is CASSLGTGRHSGYTF. CDR3 coding DNA: TGTGCCAGCAGCTTAGGGACCGGACGCCATTCAGGCTACACCTTC.

V and J are TRBV10-3 and TRBJ2-7; D is uncertain. This CDR3 is built from 13 residues. The germline V gene has CDR1 ENHRY and CDR2 SYGVKD. Trimming left V 5 bases short and J 2 bases short, with 10 bases between. The CDR3 reads CAISSDVAYEQYF. In DNA, the CDR3 is TGTGCCATCAGTTCGGACGTAGCCTACGAGCAGTACTTC.

This rearrangement joins TRBV30 to TRBJ2-3; 8 bases agree with TRBD2. Germline trimming cut 5 bases from V and 4 bases from J; bases unmatched to any gene: 11. The CDR3 consists of 15 residues. Germline CDR1 GTSNPN, CDR2 SVGIG (reference sequence). The CDR3 sequence is CAWDFTGGAADTQYF. CDR3 sequence (DNA): TGTGCCTGGGACTTCACGGGGGGGGCAGCAGATACGCAGTATTTT.

This clone was picked up a small number of times. This chain joins TRBV6-4 and TRBJ2-3, with 7 nucleotides matching TRBD2. V was pared by 4 bases and J by 1 base, with 5 bases of the junction left unmatched. The CDR3 runs 15 residues. CDR1 and CDR2 from the germline V gene are MRHNA and SNTAGT. CDR3 amino acids: CASSAVAGGTDTQYF. CDR3 DNA sequence: TGTGCCAGCAGTGCCGTAGCGGGCGGCACAGATACGCAGTATTTT.

The chain carries TRBV6-6 and TRBJ2-7; possibly TRBD2 for D (5 bases). Germline assignment: CDR1 MNHNY and CDR2 SVGAGI (reference sequence). Trimming stripped 2 bases from V and 3 bases from J, with 8 bases between. CDR3 length equals 13 residues. The CDR3 DNA follows: TGTGCCAGCAGTTACCAAGGACTCTACGAGCAGTACTTC. Translating gives CASSYQGLYEQYF.

This sequence joins TRBV15 and TRBJ2-5; 14 bases are shared with TRBD2. Germline V gene sequence: CDR1 LNHNV, CDR2 YYDKDF (reference sequence). The CDR3 length is 16 residues. The J segment lost 4 bases and the V segment lost 1 base, leaving 2 bases of the junction unmatched. As DNA, the CDR3 is TGTGCCACCAGCAGAGTAGGACTAGCGGGAGGAGAGACCCAGTACTTC. It specifies CATSRVGLAGGETQYF.

DNA for the CDR3: TGTGCCAGCAGTCGGACTAGCGGAGGGGAGACAGATACGCAGTATTTT. This sequence encodes CASSRTSGGETDTQYF. This chain links TRBV6-6 with TRBJ2-3; 10 bases map to TRBD2. This CDR3 region has 16 residues. Germline V gene sequence: CDR1 MNHNY, CDR2 SVGAGI (reference sequence). The V gene end was trimmed by 5 bases and the J gene end by 3 bases; junction bases not matched to a gene: 8.

The chain couples TRBV30 to TRBJ2-2; 10 bases map to TRBD1. The CDR3 sequence is 14 residues long. The V and J ends lost 4 bases and 3 bases, in that order; junction bases with no gene match: 2. The V gene's germline CDR1 is GTSNPN and CDR2 SVGIG (reference sequence). The CDR3 spells CAWKDRGDTGELFF. As DNA, the CDR3 is TGTGCCTGGAAGGACAGGGGGGACACCGGGGAGCTGTTTTTT.

The chain joins TRBV5-1 to TRBJ2-2; D uncertain. Germline CDR1 is SGHRS and CDR2 is YFSETQ. Trimming took 0 bases from V and 1 from J, leaving 7 bases between them. This CDR3 spans 15 amino acids. The CDR3 DNA reads TGCGCCAGCAGCTTGGCACCGATGAACACCGGGGAGCTGTTTTTT. Translated: CASSLAPMNTGELFF.

This clone was observed once. CDR3 sequence (DNA): TGTGCCAGCAGGGCCGGGCGCGGAGGGACCCAGCATTTT. Encoded protein: CASRAGRGGTQHF. The chain combines TRBV6-5 with TRBJ1-5; D is unclear. Germline-derived CDR1 and CDR2 are MNHEY and SVGAGI. With 6 bases removed from V and 11 bases from J, the gap between germline ends came to 17 bases. The CDR3 is 13 residues long.

The V call is TRBV19, the J call TRBJ2-7; 8 positions match TRBD1. Germline CDR1 and CDR2: LNHDA and SQIVND (reference sequence). The CDR3 length is 12 residues. V shed 11 bases and J 5 bases; nucleotides not matched to a gene: 8. The CDR3: CASRTGKNEQYF. The CDR3 region has the DNA TGTGCCTCCCGGACAGGGAAAAACGAGCAGTACTTC. Complete variable domain (other parts from reference TRBV19 and TRBJ2-7): DGGITQSPKYLFRKEGQNVTLSCEQNLNHDAMYWYRQDPGQGLRLIYYSQIVNDFQKGDIAEGYSVSREKKESFPLTVTSAQKNPTAFYLCASRTGKNEQYFGPGTRLTVT.

The rearrangement uses TRBV10-1 and TRBJ1-5; D remains unclear. This CDR3 spans 17 amino acids. Per the germline V gene, CDR1 is WNHNN and CDR2 is SYGVQD (reference sequence). V was trimmed by 6 bases and J by 0 bases, leaving 18 bases between them. The CDR3 loop reads CASRSHVITHSNQPQHF. CDR3 nucleotide sequence: TGCGCCAGCAGGTCCCATGTAATTACGCATAGCAATCAGCCCCAGCATTTT.

The DNA of the CDR3 is TGTGCCAGCAGTGAAGATTGGACTTTCAATCAGCCCCAGCATTTT. This translates into CASSEDWTFNQPQHF. The rearrangement uses TRBV2 and TRBJ1-5, with D hard to call. This CDR3 is built from 15 residues. Germline V gives CDR1 SNHLY, CDR2 FYNNEI. V shed 1 base and J shed 3 bases, with 10 bases lying between them.

V is TRBV10-3 and J is TRBJ1-1, with a weak D call TRBD1 (5 bases). The CDR3 is 16 residues long. V lost 5 bases and J lost 3, with 19 bases in between. In germline, CDR1 is ENHRY, CDR2 SYGVKD. Written as DNA, the CDR3 is TGTGCCATCAGTCCAGAGACCAGGGTAGTGGACACTGAAGCTTTCTTT. This sequence encodes CAISPETRVVDTEAFF.

This chain links TRBV5-6 with TRBJ2-1; the D is unclear. This CDR3 has 13 residues. Germline CDR1 and CDR2: SGHDT and YYEEEE. Trimming took 1 base from V and 7 from J, leaving 9 bases between them. CDR3 nucleotides: TGTGCCAGCAGCTTGAGCGCTAGAAATGAGCAGTTCTTC. This translates into CASSLSARNEQFF.

The V and J genes are TRBV6-5 and TRBJ2-7, with D uncertain. CDR1 and CDR2 (germline): MNHEY, SVGAGI. This CDR3 has 12 amino acids. Deletions cut 6 bases from V and 0 bases from J, with 6 bases between. The CDR3 bases are TGTGCCAGCAGGGGGAACTCCTACGAGCAGTACTTC. It codes for CASRGNSYEQYF.

The genes are TRBV19 and TRBJ2-7; D is perhaps TRBD1 (5 bases). Trimming cost V 5 bases and J 2 bases, with 10 bases left between them. Per germline, CDR1 LNHDA and CDR2 SQIVND (reference sequence). CDR3 size: 13 residues. CDR3 coding DNA: TGTGCCAGTAGTGTGGGGCCTACCTACGAGCAGTACTTC. Translated: CASSVGPTYEQYF. The whole variable domain, remainder taken from reference TRBV19 and TRBJ2-7, is DGGITQSPKYLFRKEGQNVTLSCEQNLNHDAMYWYRQDPGQGLRLIYYSQIVNDFQKGDIAEGYSVSREKKESFPLTVTSAQKNPTAFYLCASSVGPTYEQYFGPGTRLTVT.

A single count supports this clone. The chain links TRBV7-6 to TRBJ1-1; a weak D match, TRBD1 (6 bases). V was clipped by 1 base and J by 5 bases, with 14 bases between them. Germline CDR1 SGHVS, CDR2 FNYEAQ. This CDR3 is built from 15 residues. DNA for the CDR3: TGTGCCAGCAGCTTAGGGGCAGGGGCGGTGACTGAAGCTTTCTTT. This encodes CASSLGAGAVTEAFF.